This is a list of T cell receptor beta chains from one sample in a study of a mutant IDH1 vaccine in newly diagnosed glioma. Repertoires were generated with immunoSEQ multiplex PCR, while TCRdb's copy carries only in-frame clones and drops some. Counted here are 20,000 to 25,000 clones, about 85% occurring once; the ten biggest clones make up 5.4%. The sample consisted of PBMCs, taken from a glioma patient treated with radiotherapy, temozolomide or both. The source of these receptors is a man in his forties with glioma. Both conserved end residues are part of each CDR3. D genes are given only for firm matches. Clone size, where shown, is once, few, many, or a class for clones that have expanded.

>.|13|few|TRBV4-3|TRBJ1-2
TGCGCCAGCAGCCTAGCCCGAGCCGATGGCTACACCTTC
CASSLARADGYTF
>TRBD1|13|.|TRBV5-1|TRBJ1-1
TGCGCCAGCAGCATGACAGGGAATACTGAAGCTTTCTTT
CASSMTGNTEAFF
>TRBD1|14|few|TRBV15|TRBJ2-7
TGTGCCACCAGCAGCGGACAGGGTGGCAACGAGCAGTACTTC
CATSSGQGGNEQYF
>.|13|.|TRBV10-3|TRBJ1-4
TGTGCCATCAGTGGCCACCGTAATGAAAAACTGTTTTTT
CAISGHRNEKLFF
>TRBD1|11|.|TRBV29-1|TRBJ1-1
TGCAGCGTTGGGCCGGGACAGGCAGCTTTCTTT
CSVGPGQAAFF
>TRBD2|15|few|TRBV7-2|TRBJ2-7
TGTGCCAGCAGCTTAGCACTAGCGGGAACGGGCGAGCAGTACTTC
CASSLALAGTGEQYF
>.|15|.|TRBV6-5|TRBJ2-2
TGTGCCAGCAGTTACAGGGTGGCGAACACCGGGGAGCTGTTTTTT
CASSYRVANTGELFF
>.|13|once|TRBV7-9|TRBJ1-4
TGTGCCAGCAGCTTAGTGGGGTCCGAAAAACTGTTTTTT
CASSLVGSEKLFF
>.|11|.|TRBV19|TRBJ1-2
TGTGCCAGTAGGGCGAACTATGGCTACACCTTC
CASRANYGYTF
>.|13|.|TRBV7-9|TRBJ1-1
TGTGCCAGCAGCTTAGAAGGGAGGACTGAAGCTTTCTTT
CASSLEGRTEAFF
>.|16|.|TRBV14|TRBJ1-1
TGTGCCAGCAGCCAAGATAACAGGATCGTCCTAGCCGACGCTTTCTTT
CASSQDNRIVLADAFF
>.|13|.|TRBV7-2|TRBJ1-4
TGTGCCAGCAGCCAACAGGGTAATGAAAAACTGTTTTTT
CASSQQGNEKLFF
>TRBD2|15|.|TRBV6-5|TRBJ2-7
TGTGCCAGCAGTAAATCTAGCGGGCTCACCTACGAGCAGTACTTC
CASSKSSGLTYEQYF
>TRBD1|15|.|TRBV19|TRBJ1-1
TGTGCCAGTAGTCTAGATACAGGGGTCGACACTGAAGCTTTCTTT
CASSLDTGVDTEAFF
>TRBD1|13|.|TRBV19|TRBJ1-5
TGTGCCAGCGACAGGGGGAGCAATCAGCCCCAGCATTTT
CASDRGSNQPQHF
>TRBD1|15|.|TRBV6-5|TRBJ1-4
TGTGCCAGCAGTGCTAGGACAGGGACAGGAGAAAAACTGTTTTTT
CASSARTGTGEKLFF
>.|12|.|TRBV5-1|TRBJ1-2
TGCGCCAGCAGTGGGACCCCGAGGGGCTACACCTTC
CASSGTPRGYTF
>.|13|.|TRBV10-3|TRBJ2-1
TGTGCCATCAGTGAGTCTGAGTACAATGAGCAGTTCTTC
CAISESEYNEQFF
>.|16|.|TRBV19|TRBJ1-5
TGTGCCAGTAGGACCCTTGAGGGAACTAGCAATCAGCCCCAGCATTTT
CASRTLEGTSNQPQHF
>.|15|once|TRBV6-1|TRBJ1-5
TGTGCCAGCAGCGTCGAGGGGGGAAGCAATCAGCCCCAGCATTTT
CASSVEGGSNQPQHF
>.|17|.|TRBV4-3|TRBJ2-7
TGCGCCAGCAGCCAAGATTGGGGAGTGGTCCGCCTAAACGAGCAGTACTTC
CASSQDWGVVRLNEQYF
>.|13|once|TRBV7-9|TRBJ1-1
TGTGCCAGCAGCCACCTGGGGAACAGGGCAGCTTTCTTT
CASSHLGNRAAFF
>TRBD2|16|.|TRBV7-6|TRBJ2-7
TGTGCCAGCAGCTTAGTTGGGGGGGAGGGAACCTACGAGCAGTACTTC
CASSLVGGEGTYEQYF
>.|14|.|TRBV11-2|TRBJ1-1
TGTGCCAGCAGCTTAGACAGGGAGCGAACTGAAGCTTTCTTT
CASSLDRERTEAFF
>TRBD1|16|.|TRBV6-5|TRBJ1-3
TGTGCCAGCAGTTACTCGGTGCAGGGGGGAAAAAACACCATATATTTT
CASSYSVQGGKNTIYF
>TRBD2|14|.|TRBV2|TRBJ2-7
TGTGCCAGCCTTGGGACTAGCAGGTCCTACGAGCAGTACTTC
CASLGTSRSYEQYF
>TRBD1|11|.|TRBV19|TRBJ2-7
TGTGCCACACAGGGGGCCTACGAGCAGTACTTC
CATQGAYEQYF
>.|14|.|TRBV4-3|TRBJ1-1
TGCGCCAGCAGCCAATCCTCAGGGTTCACTGAAGCTTTCTTT
CASSQSSGFTEAFF
>.|15|.|TRBV29-1|TRBJ2-2
TGCAGCGTGCGGCCAGCGGTCCCGAACACCGGGGAGCTGTTTTTT
CSVRPAVPNTGELFF
>.|15|.|TRBV2|TRBJ2-7
TGTGCCAGCAGTGATTATTTAACTCTGGTCTACGAGCAGTACTTC
CASSDYLTLVYEQYF
>.|13|.|TRBV28|TRBJ1-2
TGTGCCAGCAGGCCGGGACACAACTATGGCTACACCTTC
CASRPGHNYGYTF
>TRBD1|15|.|TRBV9|TRBJ2-2
TGTGCCAGTTTAAGGGACAGGGAAGAAACCGGGGAGCTGTTTTTT
CASLRDREETGELFF
>TRBD1|17|.|TRBV30|TRBJ1-2
TGTGCCTGGAGTGTACGGGGACAGTTAAAGCTCAACTATGGCTACACCTTC
CAWSVRGQLKLNYGYTF
>.|14|once|TRBV7-9|TRBJ1-1
TGTGCCAGCAGCCCCGGAGTGCAGAACACTGAAGCTTTCTTT
CASSPGVQNTEAFF
>TRBD1|18|.|TRBV6-4|TRBJ1-5
TGTGCCAGCAGAGAACCGTTCCGGGACAGGGGCTACAATCAGCCCCAGCATTTT
CASREPFRDRGYNQPQHF
>TRBD1|15|few|TRBV28|TRBJ1-5
TGTGCCAGCAGCCTCCACAGGGGGCGTATTCAGCCCCAGCATTTT
CASSLHRGRIQPQHF
>.|14|.|TRBV7-9|TRBJ1-2
TGTGCCAGCAGCTTTCCGATGGGGGAAGGGGAGTACACCTTC
CASSFPMGEGEYTF
>.|15|.|TRBV5-1|TRBJ1-2
TGCGCCAGCAGCTTGGCAGGGACCCAGGTCTATGGCTACACCTTC
CASSLAGTQVYGYTF